A selection of T cell receptor beta chains follows, all from one sample in a study of T cell responses to AZD1222 COVID-19 vaccine. TCRdb's copy holds only in-frame clones and misses some; the assay was immunoSEQ multiplex PCR. The sample has tens of thousands of clones; roughly 89% are singletons. This specimen consisted of peripheral blood, obtained on day 0 of MenACWY control vaccination. Every receptor here comes from an adult in good health. CDR3s include the opening cysteine and the closing phenylalanine or tryptophan. Fields, in order: J gene, CDR3 length, clone size, D gene, V gene, CDR3 protein, CDR3 DNA. D genes are given only for firm matches. Size is stated for part of the rows, as once, few or many counts, or as a class when the clone is expanded.

j_gene: TRBJ1-5
len: 14
abundance: few
d_gene: -
v_gene: TRBV3-1/TRBV3-2
CDR3aa: CASSQEGVGQPQHF
CDR3nt: TGTGCCAGCAGCCAAGAAGGGGTTGGGCAGCCCCAGCATTTT

j_gene: TRBJ2-7
len: 14
abundance: -
d_gene: -
v_gene: TRBV6-4
CDR3aa: CASSATGSSYEQYF
CDR3nt: TGTGCCAGCAGTGCCACAGGGAGCTCCTACGAGCAGTACTTC

j_gene: TRBJ1-1
len: 14
abundance: -
d_gene: -
v_gene: TRBV19
CDR3aa: CATTWGGVNTEAFF
CDR3nt: TGTGCCACAACCTGGGGGGGAGTGAACACTGAAGCTTTCTTT

j_gene: TRBJ2-7
len: 12
abundance: -
d_gene: -
v_gene: TRBV5-1
CDR3aa: CASSLQGSEQYF
CDR3nt: TGCGCCAGCAGCTTGCAGGGGTCCGAGCAGTACTTC

j_gene: TRBJ1-5
len: 17
abundance: -
d_gene: TRBD1
v_gene: TRBV3-1/TRBV3-2
CDR3aa: CASSQASAGGSNQPQHF
CDR3nt: TGTGCCAGCAGCCAAGCTTCGGCAGGGGGTAGCAATCAGCCCCAGCATTTT

j_gene: TRBJ1-5
len: 14
abundance: medium-sized
d_gene: -
v_gene: TRBV7-9
CDR3aa: CASSPDGRNQPQHF
CDR3nt: TGTGCCAGCAGCCCGGACGGCCGGAATCAGCCCCAGCATTTT

j_gene: TRBJ2-1
len: 14
abundance: once
d_gene: -
v_gene: TRBV5-5
CDR3aa: CASSVPGLPNEQFF
CDR3nt: TGTGCCAGCAGCGTGCCGGGACTTCCAAATGAGCAGTTCTTC

j_gene: TRBJ2-7
len: 14
abundance: -
d_gene: -
v_gene: TRBV18
CDR3aa: CASSLSRASYEQYF
CDR3nt: TGTGCCAGCTCACTCTCCAGGGCTTCCTACGAGCAGTACTTC

j_gene: TRBJ2-5
len: 13
abundance: -
d_gene: TRBD2
v_gene: TRBV6-5
CDR3aa: CASTREGGLTQYF
CDR3nt: TGTGCCAGCACACGGGAGGGTGGTCTGACCCAGTACTTC

j_gene: TRBJ2-1
len: 13
abundance: -
d_gene: -
v_gene: TRBV27
CDR3aa: CASSYQPHNEQFF
CDR3nt: TGTGCCAGCAGTTATCAACCCCACAATGAGCAGTTCTTC

j_gene: TRBJ2-1
len: 18
abundance: once
d_gene: -
v_gene: TRBV7-9
CDR3aa: CASIGQGTPGTSYNEQFF
CDR3nt: TGTGCCAGCATAGGTCAGGGGACCCCCGGGACTTCCTACAATGAGCAGTTCTTC

j_gene: TRBJ2-3
len: 14
abundance: -
d_gene: -
v_gene: TRBV7-2
CDR3aa: CASSLNGYEDTQYF
CDR3nt: TGTGCCAGCAGCTTGAACGGTTATGAGGATACGCAGTATTTT

j_gene: TRBJ2-3
len: 17
abundance: -
d_gene: -
v_gene: TRBV9
CDR3aa: CASSVGLFGYPGDTQYF
CDR3nt: TGTGCCAGCAGCGTAGGTCTCTTCGGGTACCCCGGGGATACGCAGTATTTT

j_gene: TRBJ2-5
len: 14
abundance: -
d_gene: -
v_gene: TRBV25-1
CDR3aa: CASSEGPPRETQYF
CDR3nt: TGTGCCAGCAGCGAAGGACCGCCCCGGGAGACCCAGTACTTC

j_gene: TRBJ2-2
len: 15
abundance: -
d_gene: TRBD2
v_gene: TRBV5-1
CDR3aa: CASSLAGSNTGELFF
CDR3nt: TGCGCCAGCTCCTTAGCGGGGTCAAACACCGGGGAGCTGTTTTTT

j_gene: TRBJ2-1
len: 18
abundance: -
d_gene: TRBD2
v_gene: TRBV15
CDR3aa: CATSRELAGDYSYNEQFF
CDR3nt: TGTGCCACCAGCAGAGAACTAGCGGGGGATTACTCCTACAATGAGCAGTTCTTC

j_gene: TRBJ1-1
len: 13
abundance: -
d_gene: -
v_gene: TRBV6-5
CDR3aa: CASPRGDGTEAFF
CDR3nt: TGTGCCAGCCCACGGGGGGACGGCACTGAAGCTTTCTTT

j_gene: TRBJ1-2
len: 15
abundance: few
d_gene: TRBD1
v_gene: TRBV7-6
CDR3aa: CASSPGTGANYGYTF
CDR3nt: TGTGCCAGCAGCCCCGGGACAGGGGCTAACTATGGCTACACCTTC

j_gene: TRBJ2-1
len: 13
abundance: -
d_gene: -
v_gene: TRBV15
CDR3aa: CATSGLSNNEQFF
CDR3nt: TGTGCCACCAGCGGACTGTCGAACAATGAGCAGTTCTTC

j_gene: TRBJ2-3
len: 15
abundance: -
d_gene: TRBD2
v_gene: TRBV6-6
CDR3aa: CASSGRGGVADTQYF
CDR3nt: TGTGCCAGCAGCGGCCGGGGGGGCGTCGCAGATACGCAGTATTTT

j_gene: TRBJ1-4
len: 14
abundance: -
d_gene: -
v_gene: TRBV6-1
CDR3aa: CASSEGTADEKLFF
CDR3nt: TGTGCCAGCAGTGAAGGGACCGCTGATGAAAAACTGTTTTTT

j_gene: TRBJ2-5
len: 15
abundance: few
d_gene: -
v_gene: TRBV5-5
CDR3aa: CASSFSGYAQETQYF
CDR3nt: TGTGCCAGCAGCTTCAGTGGCTACGCCCAAGAGACCCAGTACTTC

j_gene: TRBJ2-7
len: 16
abundance: -
d_gene: -
v_gene: TRBV27
CDR3aa: CASSLALGSGSYEQYF
CDR3nt: TGTGCCAGCAGTTTAGCGTTAGGGTCTGGGTCCTACGAGCAGTACTTC

j_gene: TRBJ1-2
len: 16
abundance: -
d_gene: -
v_gene: TRBV9
CDR3aa: CASSVVSTQGRYGYTF
CDR3nt: TGTGCCAGCAGCGTAGTATCCACCCAGGGGAGGTATGGCTACACCTTC

j_gene: TRBJ2-7
len: 17
abundance: -
d_gene: -
v_gene: TRBV5-1
CDR3aa: CASSLGPPGATSYEQYF
CDR3nt: TGCGCCAGCAGCTTGGGCCCCCCAGGGGCTACGTCCTACGAGCAGTACTTC

j_gene: TRBJ1-2
len: 13
abundance: -
d_gene: -
v_gene: TRBV3-1/TRBV3-2
CDR3aa: CASSQRRGDGYTF
CDR3nt: TGTGCCAGCAGCCAACGAAGGGGGGATGGCTACACCTTC

j_gene: TRBJ1-2
len: 11
abundance: -
d_gene: -
v_gene: TRBV20-1
CDR3aa: CSAETGNGYTF
CDR3nt: TGCAGTGCTGAGACCGGGAACGGCTACACCTTC

j_gene: TRBJ1-5
len: 14
abundance: -
d_gene: -
v_gene: TRBV28
CDR3aa: CASSFEGWGQPQHF
CDR3nt: TGTGCCAGCAGTTTCGAGGGATGGGGTCAGCCCCAGCATTTT

j_gene: TRBJ2-3
len: 14
abundance: -
d_gene: -
v_gene: TRBV10-3
CDR3aa: CAISGIAGTDTQYF
CDR3nt: TGTGCCATCAGTGGGATTGCAGGCACAGATACGCAGTATTTT

j_gene: TRBJ2-1
len: 15
abundance: -
d_gene: TRBD1
v_gene: TRBV19
CDR3aa: CASSEGAGSYNEQFF
CDR3nt: TGTGCCAGTAGTGAGGGGGCTGGGTCCTACAATGAGCAGTTCTTC

j_gene: TRBJ2-1
len: 14
abundance: -
d_gene: TRBD2
v_gene: TRBV6-4
CDR3aa: CASSELAGYNEQFF
CDR3nt: TGTGCCAGCAGTGAACTAGCGGGGTACAATGAGCAGTTCTTC